The clone carrying this T cell receptor (beta chain) was seen a few times. TCRbeta library construction was performed incorporating unique molecular identifiers. From the PCR reads, TCRdb called clonotypes with MiXCR, one entry per CDR3 protein. The top ten hold around 2.4% of the sample, which has about 500,000 distinct CDR3 sequences, 32% seen once. CDR1 and CDR2 (germline): SEHNR, FQNEAQ (reference sequence). The CDR3 is 15 amino acids. V lost 8 bases to trimming and J lost 7 bases; unmatched junction nucleotides: 9. The data belong to a study of T-cell reconstitution after alpha-beta-depleted transplantation in children.

Sequencing was performed on PBMCs from the stem cell graft donor, taken from the stem cell graft. The rearrangement links TRBV7-9 to TRBJ2-2; 11 nucleotides agree with TRBD2. This TCR came from a human donor who donated a stem cell graft to a child with aplastic anemia. The CDR3 reads CASGTSGSVSGELFF. Here the CDR3 DNA reads TGTGCCAGCGGTACTAGCGGGAGCGTCAGCGGGGAGCTGTTTTTT. Full variable domain (remainder filled in from reference TRBV7-9 and TRBJ2-2): DTGVSQNPRHKITKRGQNVTFRCDPISEHNRLYWYRQTLGQGPEFLTYFQNEAQLEKSRLLSDRFSAERPKGSFSTLEIQRTEQGDSAMYLCASGTSGSVSGELFFGEGSRLTVL.